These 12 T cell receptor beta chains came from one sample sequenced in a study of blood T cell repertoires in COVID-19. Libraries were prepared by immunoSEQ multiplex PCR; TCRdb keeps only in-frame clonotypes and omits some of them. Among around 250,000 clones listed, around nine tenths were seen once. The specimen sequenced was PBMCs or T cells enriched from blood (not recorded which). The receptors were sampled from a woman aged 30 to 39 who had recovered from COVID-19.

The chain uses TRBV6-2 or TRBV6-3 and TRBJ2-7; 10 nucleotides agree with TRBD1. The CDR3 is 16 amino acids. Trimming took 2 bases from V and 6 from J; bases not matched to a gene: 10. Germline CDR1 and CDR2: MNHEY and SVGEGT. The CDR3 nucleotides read TGTGCCAGCAGTTACACCAACCGGGACAGGGGCATCGAGCAGTACTTC. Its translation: CASSYTNRDRGIEQYF.

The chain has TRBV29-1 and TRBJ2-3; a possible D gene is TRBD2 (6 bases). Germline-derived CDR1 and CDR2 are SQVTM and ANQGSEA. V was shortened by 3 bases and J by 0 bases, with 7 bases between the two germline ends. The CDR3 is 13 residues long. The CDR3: CSVEGTSTDTQYF. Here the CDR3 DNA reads TGCAGCGTTGAGGGGACTAGCACAGATACGCAGTATTTT.

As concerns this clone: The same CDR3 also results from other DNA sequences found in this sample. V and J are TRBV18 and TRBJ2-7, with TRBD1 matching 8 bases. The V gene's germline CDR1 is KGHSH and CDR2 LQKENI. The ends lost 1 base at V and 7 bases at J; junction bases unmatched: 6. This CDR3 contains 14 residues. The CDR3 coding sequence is TGTGCCAGCTCACCACTGGACAGGGACGGAGAGCAGTACTTC. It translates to CASSPLDRDGEQYF.

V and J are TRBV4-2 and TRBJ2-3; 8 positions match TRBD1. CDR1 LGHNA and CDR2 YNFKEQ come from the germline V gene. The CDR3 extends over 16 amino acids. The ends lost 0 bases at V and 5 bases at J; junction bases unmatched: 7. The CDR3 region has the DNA TGTGCCAGCAGCCAAGAGAGGACAGGGTGGGTAGATACGCAGTATTTT. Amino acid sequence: CASSQERTGWVDTQYF.

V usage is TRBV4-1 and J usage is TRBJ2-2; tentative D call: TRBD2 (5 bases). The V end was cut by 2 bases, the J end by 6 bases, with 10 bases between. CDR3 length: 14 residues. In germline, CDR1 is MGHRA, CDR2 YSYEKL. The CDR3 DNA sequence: TGCGCCAGCAGCCAAACTAGTTATGCCGGGGAGCTGTTTTTT. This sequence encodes CASSQTSYAGELFF.

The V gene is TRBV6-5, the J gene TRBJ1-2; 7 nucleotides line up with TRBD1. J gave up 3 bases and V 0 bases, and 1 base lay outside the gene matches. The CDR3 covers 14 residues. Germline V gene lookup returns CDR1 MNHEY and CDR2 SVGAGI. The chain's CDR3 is CASSYSQGYYGYTF. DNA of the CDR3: TGTGCCAGCAGTTACTCACAGGGGTACTATGGCTACACCTTC.

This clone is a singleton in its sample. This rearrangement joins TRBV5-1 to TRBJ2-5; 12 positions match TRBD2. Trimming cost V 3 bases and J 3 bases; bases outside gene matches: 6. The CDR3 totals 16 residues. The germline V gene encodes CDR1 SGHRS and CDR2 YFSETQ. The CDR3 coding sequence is TGCGCCAGCAGCTCCCTAGCGGGAGGGGGGGAAGAGACCCAGTACTTC. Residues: CASSSLAGGGEETQYF.

The CDR3: CASSTQGFNEKLFF. For the CDR3, the DNA is TGTGCCAGCAGCACGCAGGGGTTTAATGAAAAACTGTTTTTT. The chain is built from TRBV7-9 and TRBJ1-4; D is possibly TRBD1 (6 bases). Germline CDR1 and CDR2: SEHNR and FQNEAQ (reference sequence). The CDR3 consists of 14 residues. With 5 bases removed from V and 4 bases from J, the gap between germline ends came to 11 bases.

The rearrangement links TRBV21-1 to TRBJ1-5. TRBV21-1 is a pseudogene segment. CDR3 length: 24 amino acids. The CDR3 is CASSFLEGGFDRLLVYLSNQPQHF. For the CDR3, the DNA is TGTGCCAGCAGCTTCCTCGAAGGCGGGTTTGATCGGTTGTTAGTATACCTTAGCAATCAGCCCCAGCATTTT.

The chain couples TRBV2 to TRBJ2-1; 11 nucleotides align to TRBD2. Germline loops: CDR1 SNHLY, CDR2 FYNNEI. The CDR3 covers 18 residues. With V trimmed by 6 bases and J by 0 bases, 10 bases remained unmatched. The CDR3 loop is CASRGTSGGGSSYNEQFF. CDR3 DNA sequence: TGTGCCAGCAGGGGGACTAGCGGAGGTGGGAGCTCCTACAATGAGCAGTTCTTC.

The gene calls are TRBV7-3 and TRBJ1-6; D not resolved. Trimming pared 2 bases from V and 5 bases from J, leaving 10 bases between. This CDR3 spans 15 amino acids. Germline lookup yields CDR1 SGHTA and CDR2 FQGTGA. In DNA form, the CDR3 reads TGTGCCAGCAGCTTACACTCGCACCATAATTCACCCCTCCACTTT. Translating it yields CASSLHSHHNSPLHF. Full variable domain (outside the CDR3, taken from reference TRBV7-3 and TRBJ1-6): GAGVSQTPSNKVTEKGKYVELRCDPISGHTALYWYRQSLGQGPEFLIYFQGTGAADDSGLPNDRFFAVRPEGSVSTLKIQRTERGDSAVYLCASSLHSHHNSPLHFGNGTRLTVT.

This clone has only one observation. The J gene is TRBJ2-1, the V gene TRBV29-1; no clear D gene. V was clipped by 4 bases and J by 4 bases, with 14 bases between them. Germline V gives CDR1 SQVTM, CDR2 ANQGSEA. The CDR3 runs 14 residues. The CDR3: CSVGTYGAYNEQFF. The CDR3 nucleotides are TGCAGCGTTGGCACCTACGGAGCTTACAATGAGCAGTTCTTC.